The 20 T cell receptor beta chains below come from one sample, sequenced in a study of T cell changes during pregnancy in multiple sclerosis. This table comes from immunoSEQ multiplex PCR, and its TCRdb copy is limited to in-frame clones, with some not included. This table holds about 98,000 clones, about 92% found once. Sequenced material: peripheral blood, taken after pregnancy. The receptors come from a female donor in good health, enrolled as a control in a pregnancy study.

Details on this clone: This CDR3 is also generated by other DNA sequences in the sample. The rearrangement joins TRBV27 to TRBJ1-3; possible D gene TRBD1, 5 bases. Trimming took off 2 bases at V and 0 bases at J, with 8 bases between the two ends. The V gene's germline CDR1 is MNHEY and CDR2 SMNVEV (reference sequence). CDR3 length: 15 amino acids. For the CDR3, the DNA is TGTGCCAGCAGTTTAAAGGGGTTCTCTGGAAACACCATATATTTT. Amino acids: CASSLKGFSGNTIYF.

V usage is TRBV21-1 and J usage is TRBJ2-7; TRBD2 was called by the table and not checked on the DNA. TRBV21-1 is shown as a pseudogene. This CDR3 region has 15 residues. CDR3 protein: CASRNLVSERYEQYF. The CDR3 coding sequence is TGTGCCAGCAGAAACCTGGTCTCTGAGCGCTACGAGCAGTACTTC.

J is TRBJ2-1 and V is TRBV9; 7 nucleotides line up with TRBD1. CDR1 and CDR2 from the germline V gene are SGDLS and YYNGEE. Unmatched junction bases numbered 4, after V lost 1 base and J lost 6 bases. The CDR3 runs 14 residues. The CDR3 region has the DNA TGTGCCAGCAGCGTATCAGGGGGTTTCAATGAGCAGTTCTTC. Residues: CASSVSGGFNEQFF.

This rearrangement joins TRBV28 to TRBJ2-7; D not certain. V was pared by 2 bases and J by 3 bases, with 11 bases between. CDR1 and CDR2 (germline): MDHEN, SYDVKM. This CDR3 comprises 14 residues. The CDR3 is CASSLRVRHYEQYF. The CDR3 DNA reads TGTGCCAGCAGTTTAAGAGTGAGACACTACGAGCAGTACTTC. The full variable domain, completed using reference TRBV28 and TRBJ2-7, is DVKVTQSSRYLVKRTGEKVFLECVQDMDHENMFWYRQDPGLGLRLIYFSYDVKMKEKGDIPEGYSVSREKKERFSLILESASTNQTSMYLCASSLRVRHYEQYFGPGTRLTVT.

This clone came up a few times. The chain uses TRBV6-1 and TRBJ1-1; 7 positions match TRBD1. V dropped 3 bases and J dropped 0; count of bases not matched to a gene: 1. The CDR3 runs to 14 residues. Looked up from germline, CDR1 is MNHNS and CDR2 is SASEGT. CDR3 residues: CASSETGMNTEAFF. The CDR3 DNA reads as TGTGCCAGCAGTGAGACAGGGATGAACACTGAAGCTTTCTTT.

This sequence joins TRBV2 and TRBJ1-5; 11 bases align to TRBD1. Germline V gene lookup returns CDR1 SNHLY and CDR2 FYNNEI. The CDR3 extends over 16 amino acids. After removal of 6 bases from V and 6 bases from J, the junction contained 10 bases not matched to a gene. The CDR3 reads CASRIRTGGGSQPQHF. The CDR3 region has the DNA TGTGCCAGCAGGATACGGACAGGGGGCGGTAGTCAGCCCCAGCATTTT.

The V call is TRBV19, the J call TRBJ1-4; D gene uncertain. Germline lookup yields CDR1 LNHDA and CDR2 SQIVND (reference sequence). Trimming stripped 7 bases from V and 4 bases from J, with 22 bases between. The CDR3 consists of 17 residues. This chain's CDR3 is CASTAAPQTRVNEKLFF. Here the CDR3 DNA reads TGTGCCAGTACCGCAGCGCCCCAAACGAGGGTTAATGAAAAACTGTTTTTT.

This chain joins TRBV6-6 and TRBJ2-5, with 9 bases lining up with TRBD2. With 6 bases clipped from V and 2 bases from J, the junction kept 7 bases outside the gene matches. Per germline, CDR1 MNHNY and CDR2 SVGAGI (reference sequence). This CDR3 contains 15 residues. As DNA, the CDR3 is TGTGCCAGCAGGGCGGGGGGGCGACCGCAAGAGACCCAGTACTTC. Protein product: CASRAGGRPQETQYF.

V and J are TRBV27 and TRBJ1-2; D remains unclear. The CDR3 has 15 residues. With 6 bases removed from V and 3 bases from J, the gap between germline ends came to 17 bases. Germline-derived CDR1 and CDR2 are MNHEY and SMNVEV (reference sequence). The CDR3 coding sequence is TGTGCCAGCAGGAGATCGGGAGAAATGGACTATGGCTACACCTTC. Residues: CASRRSGEMDYGYTF.

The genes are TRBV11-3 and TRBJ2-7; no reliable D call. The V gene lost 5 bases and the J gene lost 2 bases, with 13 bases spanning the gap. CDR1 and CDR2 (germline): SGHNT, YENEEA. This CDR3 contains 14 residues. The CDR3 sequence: CASSARFEAYEQYF. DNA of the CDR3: TGTGCCAGCAGCGCCCGTTTCGAGGCCTACGAGCAGTACTTC.

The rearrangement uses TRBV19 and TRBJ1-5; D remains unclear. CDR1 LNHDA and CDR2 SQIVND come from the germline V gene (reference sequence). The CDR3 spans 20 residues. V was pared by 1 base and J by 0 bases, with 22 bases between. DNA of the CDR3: TGTGCCAGTAGTATAGGAGGAGGTTTTAGTTTAGGCTATAGCAATCAGCCCCAGCATTTT. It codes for CASSIGGGFSLGYSNQPQHF.

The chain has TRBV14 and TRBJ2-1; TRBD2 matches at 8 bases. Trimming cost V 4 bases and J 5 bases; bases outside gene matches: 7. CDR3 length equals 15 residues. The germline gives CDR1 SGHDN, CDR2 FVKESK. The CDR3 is CASSLAEGLDNEQFF. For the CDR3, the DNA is TGTGCCAGCAGCCTAGCCGAGGGACTAGACAATGAGCAGTTCTTC.

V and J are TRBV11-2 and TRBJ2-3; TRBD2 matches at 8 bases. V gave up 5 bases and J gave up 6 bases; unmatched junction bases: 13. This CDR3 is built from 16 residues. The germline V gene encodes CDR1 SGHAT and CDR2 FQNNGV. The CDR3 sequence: CASSRADGTSGDTQYF. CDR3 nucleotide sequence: TGTGCCAGCAGCAGGGCGGACGGAACTAGCGGTGATACGCAGTATTTT.

CDR3 residues: CASSPRTSGLSPSYNEQFF. The CDR3 nucleotides are TGCGCCAGCAGCCCCCGGACTAGCGGCTTGTCCCCCTCCTACAATGAGCAGTTCTTC. The V call is TRBV4-1, the J call TRBJ2-1; TRBD2 matches at 10 bases. In germline, CDR1 is MGHRA, CDR2 YSYEKL. The V segment lost 4 bases and the J segment 0 bases; nucleotides outside the gene matches: 12. The CDR3 consists of 19 residues.

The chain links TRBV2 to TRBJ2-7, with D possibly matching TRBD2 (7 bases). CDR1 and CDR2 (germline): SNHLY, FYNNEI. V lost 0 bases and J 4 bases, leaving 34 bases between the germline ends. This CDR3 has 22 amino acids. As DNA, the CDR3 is TGTGCCAGCAGTGAAGCGCTAGGTCAGCAGCCCCAGGGGAGCGGGGCTCTATACGAGCAGTACTTC. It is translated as CASSEALGQQPQGSGALYEQYF. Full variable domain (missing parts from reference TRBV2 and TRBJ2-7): EPEVTQTPSHQVTQMGQEVILRCVPISNHLYFYWYRQILGQKVEFLVSFYNNEISEKSEIFDDQFSVERPDGSNFTLKIRSTKLEDSAMYFCASSEALGQQPQGSGALYEQYFGPGTRLTVT.

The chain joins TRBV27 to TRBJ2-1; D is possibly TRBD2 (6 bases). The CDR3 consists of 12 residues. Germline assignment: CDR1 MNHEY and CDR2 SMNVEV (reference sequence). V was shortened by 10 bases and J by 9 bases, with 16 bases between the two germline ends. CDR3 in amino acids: CATANPGLEQFF. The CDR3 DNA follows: TGTGCCACCGCGAACCCGGGACTTGAGCAGTTCTTC.

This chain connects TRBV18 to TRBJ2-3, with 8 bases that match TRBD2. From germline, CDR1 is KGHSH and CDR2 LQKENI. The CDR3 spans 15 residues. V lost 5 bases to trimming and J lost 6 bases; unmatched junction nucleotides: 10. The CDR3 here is CASSAISGAGDTQYF. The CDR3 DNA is TGTGCCAGCTCAGCCATTAGCGGGGCCGGGGATACGCAGTATTTT.

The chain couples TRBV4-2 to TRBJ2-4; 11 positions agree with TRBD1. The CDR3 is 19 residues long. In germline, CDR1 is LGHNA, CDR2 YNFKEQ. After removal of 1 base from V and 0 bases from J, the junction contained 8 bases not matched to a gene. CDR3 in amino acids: CASSQGDRGEPLAKNIQYF. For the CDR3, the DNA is TGTGCCAGCAGCCAAGGGGACAGGGGGGAACCACTAGCCAAAAACATTCAGTACTTC.

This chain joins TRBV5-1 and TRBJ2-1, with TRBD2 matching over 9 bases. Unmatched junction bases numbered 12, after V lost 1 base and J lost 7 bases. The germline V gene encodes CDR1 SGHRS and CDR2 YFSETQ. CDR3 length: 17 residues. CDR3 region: CASSLIGGRAGGNEQFF. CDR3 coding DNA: TGCGCCAGCAGCTTGATTGGCGGGAGGGCCGGTGGGAATGAGCAGTTCTTC.

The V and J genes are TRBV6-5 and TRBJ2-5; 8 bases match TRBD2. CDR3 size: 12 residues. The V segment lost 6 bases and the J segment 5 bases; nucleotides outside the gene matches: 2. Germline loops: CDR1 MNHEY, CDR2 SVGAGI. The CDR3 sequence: CASRTSVETQYF. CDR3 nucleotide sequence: TGTGCCAGCAGGACTAGCGTCGAGACCCAGTACTTC.